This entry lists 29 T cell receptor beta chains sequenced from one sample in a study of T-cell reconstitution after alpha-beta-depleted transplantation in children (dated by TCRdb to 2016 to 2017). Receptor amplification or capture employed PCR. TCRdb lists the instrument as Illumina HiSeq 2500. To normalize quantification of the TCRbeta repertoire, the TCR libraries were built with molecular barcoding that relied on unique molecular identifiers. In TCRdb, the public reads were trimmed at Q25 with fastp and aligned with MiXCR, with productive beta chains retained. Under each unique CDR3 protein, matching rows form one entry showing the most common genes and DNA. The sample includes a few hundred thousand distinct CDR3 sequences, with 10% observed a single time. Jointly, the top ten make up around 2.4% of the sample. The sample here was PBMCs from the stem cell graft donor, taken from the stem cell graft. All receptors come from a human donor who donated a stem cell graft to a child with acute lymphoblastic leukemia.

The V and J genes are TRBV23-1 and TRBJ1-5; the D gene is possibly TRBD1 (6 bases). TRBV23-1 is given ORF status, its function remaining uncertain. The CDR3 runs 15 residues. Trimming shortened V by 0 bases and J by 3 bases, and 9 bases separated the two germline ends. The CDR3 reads CASSQSGAVNQPQHF. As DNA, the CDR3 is TGCGCCAGCAGTCAATCGGGGGCAGTCAATCAGCCCCAGCATTTT.

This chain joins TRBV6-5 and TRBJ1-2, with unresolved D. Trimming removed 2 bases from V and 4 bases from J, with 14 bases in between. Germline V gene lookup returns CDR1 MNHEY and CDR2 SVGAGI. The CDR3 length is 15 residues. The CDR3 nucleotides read TGTGCCAGCAGTTACGAGAGCAGAGGGATCTATGGCTACACCTTC. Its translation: CASSYESRGIYGYTF.

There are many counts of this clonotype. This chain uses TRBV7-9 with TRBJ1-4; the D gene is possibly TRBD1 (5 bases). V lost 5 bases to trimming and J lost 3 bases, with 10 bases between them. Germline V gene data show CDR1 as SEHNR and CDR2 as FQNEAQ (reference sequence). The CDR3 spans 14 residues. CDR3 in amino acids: CASSPTASNEKLFF. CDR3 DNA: TGTGCCAGCAGCCCGACAGCTTCTAATGAAAAACTGTTTTTT.

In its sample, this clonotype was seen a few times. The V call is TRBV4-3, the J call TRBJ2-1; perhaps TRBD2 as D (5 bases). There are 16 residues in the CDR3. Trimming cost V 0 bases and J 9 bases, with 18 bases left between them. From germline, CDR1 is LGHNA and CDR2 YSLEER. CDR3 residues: CASSQDSFNYAGEQFF. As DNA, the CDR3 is TGCGCCAGCAGCCAAGATTCCTTCAACTACGCGGGTGAGCAGTTCTTC.

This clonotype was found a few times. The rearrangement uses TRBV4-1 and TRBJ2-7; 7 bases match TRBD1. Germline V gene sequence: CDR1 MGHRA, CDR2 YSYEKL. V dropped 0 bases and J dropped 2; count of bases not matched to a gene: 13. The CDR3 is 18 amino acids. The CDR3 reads CASSQDRVVGTVAYEQYF. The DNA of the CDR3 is TGCGCCAGCAGCCAAGATAGGGTTGTAGGGACAGTAGCCTACGAGCAGTACTTC.

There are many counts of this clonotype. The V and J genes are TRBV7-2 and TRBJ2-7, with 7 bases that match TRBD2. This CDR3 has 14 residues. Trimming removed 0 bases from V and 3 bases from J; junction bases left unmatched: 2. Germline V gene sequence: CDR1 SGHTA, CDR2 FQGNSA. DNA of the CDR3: TGTGCCAGCAGCTTAGCGTCGGGGGGCTACGAGCAGTACTTC. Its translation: CASSLASGGYEQYF. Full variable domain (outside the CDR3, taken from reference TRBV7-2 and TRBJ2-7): GAGVSQSPSNKVTEKGKDVELRCDPISGHTALYWYRQSLGQGLEFLIYFQGNSAPDKSGLPSDRFSAERTGGSVSTLTIQRTQQEDSAVYLCASSLASGGYEQYFGPGTRLTVT.

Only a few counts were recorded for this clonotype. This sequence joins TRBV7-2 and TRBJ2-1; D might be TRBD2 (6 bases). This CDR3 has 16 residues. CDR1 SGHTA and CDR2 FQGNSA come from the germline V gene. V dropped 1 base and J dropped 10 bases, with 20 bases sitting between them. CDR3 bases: TGTGCCAGCAGCTTAGACTCTGGGAGCCGGGAGTCCGAGCAGTTCTTC. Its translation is CASSLDSGSRESEQFF.

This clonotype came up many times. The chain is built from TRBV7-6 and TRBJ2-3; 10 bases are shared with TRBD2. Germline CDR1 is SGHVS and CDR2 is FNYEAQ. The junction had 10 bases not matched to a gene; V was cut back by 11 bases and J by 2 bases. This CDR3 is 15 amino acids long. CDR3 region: CASGGLAGVTDTQYF. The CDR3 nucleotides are TGTGCCTCGGGAGGGCTAGCGGGGGTCACAGATACGCAGTATTTT.

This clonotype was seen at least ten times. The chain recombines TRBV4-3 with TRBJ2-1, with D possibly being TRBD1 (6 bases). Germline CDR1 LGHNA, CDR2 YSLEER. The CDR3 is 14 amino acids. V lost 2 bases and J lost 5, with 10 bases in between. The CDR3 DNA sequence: TGCGCCAGCAGCCAACGGGACACGGACAATGAGCAGTTCTTC. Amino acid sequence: CASSQRDTDNEQFF.

CDR3 bases: TGCGCCAGCAGAGTTGGTTTCACAGATACGCAGTATTTT. This encodes CASRVGFTDTQYF. The gene calls are TRBV5-1 and TRBJ2-3; no reliable D call. Germline V lookup: CDR1 SGHRS, CDR2 YFSETQ. The CDR3 sequence is 13 residues long. With 5 bases removed from V and 2 bases from J, the gap between germline ends came to 9 bases.

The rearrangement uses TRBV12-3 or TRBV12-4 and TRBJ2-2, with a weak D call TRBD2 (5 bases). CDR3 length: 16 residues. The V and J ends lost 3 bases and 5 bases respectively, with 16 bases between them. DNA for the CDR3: TGTGCCAGCAGTTTGGTGACCGGACGGGGAACCGGGGAGCTGTTTTTT. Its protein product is CASSLVTGRGTGELFF.

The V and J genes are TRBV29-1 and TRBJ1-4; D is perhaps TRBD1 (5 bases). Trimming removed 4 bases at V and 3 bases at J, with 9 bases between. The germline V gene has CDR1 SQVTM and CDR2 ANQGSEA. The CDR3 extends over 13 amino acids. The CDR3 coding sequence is TGCAGCGTTGGTGTAGGGGCTAATGAAAAACTGTTTTTT. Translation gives CSVGVGANEKLFF.

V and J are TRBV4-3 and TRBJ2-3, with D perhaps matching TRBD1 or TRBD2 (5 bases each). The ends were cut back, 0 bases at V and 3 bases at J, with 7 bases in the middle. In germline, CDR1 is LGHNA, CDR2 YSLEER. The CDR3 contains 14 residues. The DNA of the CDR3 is TGCGCCAGCAGCCAAGATGAGGGGACAGATACGCAGTATTTT. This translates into CASSQDEGTDTQYF.

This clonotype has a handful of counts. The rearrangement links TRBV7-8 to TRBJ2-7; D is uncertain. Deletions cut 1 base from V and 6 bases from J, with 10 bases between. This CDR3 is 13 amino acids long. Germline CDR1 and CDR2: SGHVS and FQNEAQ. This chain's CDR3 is CASSLVRAAEQYF. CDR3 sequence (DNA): TGTGCCAGCAGCTTAGTAAGGGCTGCCGAGCAGTACTTC. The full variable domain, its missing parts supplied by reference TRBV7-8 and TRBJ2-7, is GAGVSQSPRYKVAKRGQDVALRCDPISGHVSLFWYQQALGQGPEFLTYFQNEAQLDKSGLPSDRFFAERPEGSVSTLKIQRTQQEDSAVYLCASSLVRAAEQYFGPGTRLTVT.

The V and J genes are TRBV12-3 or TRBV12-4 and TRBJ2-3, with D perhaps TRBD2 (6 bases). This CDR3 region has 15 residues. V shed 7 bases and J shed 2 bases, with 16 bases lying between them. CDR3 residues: CASNRPGLNTDTQYF. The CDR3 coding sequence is TGTGCCAGCAACCGACCGGGACTTAACACAGATACGCAGTATTTT.

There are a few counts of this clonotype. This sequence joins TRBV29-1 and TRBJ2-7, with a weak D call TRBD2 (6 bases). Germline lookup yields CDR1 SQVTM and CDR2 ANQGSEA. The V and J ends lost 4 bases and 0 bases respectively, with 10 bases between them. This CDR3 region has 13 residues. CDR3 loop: CSVVGGPSYEQYF. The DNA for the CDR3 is TGCAGCGTTGTCGGGGGACCCTCCTACGAGCAGTACTTC.

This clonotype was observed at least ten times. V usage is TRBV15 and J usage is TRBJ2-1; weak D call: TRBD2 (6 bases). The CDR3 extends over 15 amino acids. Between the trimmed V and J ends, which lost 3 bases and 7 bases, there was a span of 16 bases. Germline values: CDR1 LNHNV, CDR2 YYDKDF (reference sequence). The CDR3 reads CATSRMRDVGNEQFF. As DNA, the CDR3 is TGTGCCACCAGCAGGATGCGGGACGTGGGGAATGAGCAGTTCTTC.

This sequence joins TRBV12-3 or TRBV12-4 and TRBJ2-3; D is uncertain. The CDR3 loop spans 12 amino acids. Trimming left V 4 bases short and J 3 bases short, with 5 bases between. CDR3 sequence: CASSWSTDTQYF. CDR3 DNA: TGTGCCAGCAGTTGGTCAACAGATACGCAGTATTTT.

CDR3 loop: CASSSTWDRLTGELFF. In nucleotides, the CDR3 is TGTGCCAGCAGTTCCACCTGGGACAGGCTGACCGGGGAGCTGTTTTTT. This rearrangement joins TRBV28 to TRBJ2-2; the match to TRBD1 covers 8 bases. The junction had 9 bases not matched to a gene; V was cut back by 4 bases and J by 5 bases. CDR1 and CDR2 (germline): MDHEN, SYDVKM. The CDR3 extends over 16 amino acids.

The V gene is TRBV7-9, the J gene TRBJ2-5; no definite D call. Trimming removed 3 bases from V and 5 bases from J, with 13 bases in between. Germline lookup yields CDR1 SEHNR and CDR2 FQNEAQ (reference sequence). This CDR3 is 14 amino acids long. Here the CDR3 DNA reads TGTGCCAGCAGCTTTCCGTTCTTGGGGGAGACCCAGTACTTC. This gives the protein CASSFPFLGETQYF.

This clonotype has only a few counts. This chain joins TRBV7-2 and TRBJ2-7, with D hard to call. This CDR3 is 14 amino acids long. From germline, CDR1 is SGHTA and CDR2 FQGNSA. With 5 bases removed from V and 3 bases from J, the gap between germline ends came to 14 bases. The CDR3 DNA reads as TGTGCCAGCAGCGCCTACTTGGGGAACTACGAGCAGTACTTC. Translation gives CASSAYLGNYEQYF.

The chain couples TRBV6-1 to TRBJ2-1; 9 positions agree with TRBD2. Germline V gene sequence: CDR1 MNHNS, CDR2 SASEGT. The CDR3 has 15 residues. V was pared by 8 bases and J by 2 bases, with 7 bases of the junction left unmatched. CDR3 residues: CASAPGLATYNEQFF. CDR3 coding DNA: TGTGCCAGCGCACCGGGACTAGCTACCTACAATGAGCAGTTCTTC.

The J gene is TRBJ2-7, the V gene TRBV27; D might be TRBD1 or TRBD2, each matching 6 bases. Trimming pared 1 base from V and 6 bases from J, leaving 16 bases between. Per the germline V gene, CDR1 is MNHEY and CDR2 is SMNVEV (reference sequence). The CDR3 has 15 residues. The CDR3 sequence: CASSLYREALSEQYF. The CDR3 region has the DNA TGTGCCAGCAGTTTATACAGGGAGGCCCTCTCCGAGCAGTACTTC.

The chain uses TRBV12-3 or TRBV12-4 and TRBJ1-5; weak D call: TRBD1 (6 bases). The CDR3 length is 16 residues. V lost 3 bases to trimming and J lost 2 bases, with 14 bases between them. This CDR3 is CASSFGRGVGNQPQHF. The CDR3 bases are TGTGCCAGCAGTTTTGGCAGGGGAGTCGGCAATCAGCCCCAGCATTTT.

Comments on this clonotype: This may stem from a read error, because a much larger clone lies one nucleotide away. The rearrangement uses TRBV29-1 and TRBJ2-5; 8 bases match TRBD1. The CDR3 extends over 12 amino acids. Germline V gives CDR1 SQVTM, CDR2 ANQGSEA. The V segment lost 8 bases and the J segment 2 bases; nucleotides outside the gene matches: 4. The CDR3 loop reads CSTRQGQETQYF. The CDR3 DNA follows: TGCAGCACCCGACAGGGGCAAGAGACCCAGTACTTC.

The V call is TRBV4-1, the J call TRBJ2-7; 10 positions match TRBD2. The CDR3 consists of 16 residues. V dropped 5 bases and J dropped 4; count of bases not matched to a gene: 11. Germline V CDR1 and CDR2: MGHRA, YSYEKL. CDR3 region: CASSWPSSGSGYEQYF. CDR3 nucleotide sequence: TGCGCCAGCAGCTGGCCTTCTAGCGGGAGCGGGTACGAGCAGTACTTC.

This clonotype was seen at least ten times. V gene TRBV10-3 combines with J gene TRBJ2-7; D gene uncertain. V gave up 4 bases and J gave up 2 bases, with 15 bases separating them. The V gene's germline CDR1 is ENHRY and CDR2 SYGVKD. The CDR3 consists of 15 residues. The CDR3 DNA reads TGTGCCATCAGTGGAAAGGGTCCCATAACCTACGAGCAGTACTTC. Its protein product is CAISGKGPITYEQYF.

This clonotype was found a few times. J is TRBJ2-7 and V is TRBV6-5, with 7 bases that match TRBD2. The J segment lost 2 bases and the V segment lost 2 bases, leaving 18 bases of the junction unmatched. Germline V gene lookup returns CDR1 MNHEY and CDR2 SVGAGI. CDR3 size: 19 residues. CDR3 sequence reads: CASSYPDERTMRGTYEQYF. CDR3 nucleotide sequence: TGTGCCAGCAGTTACCCGGACGAGAGGACTATGCGGGGGACCTACGAGCAGTACTTC.

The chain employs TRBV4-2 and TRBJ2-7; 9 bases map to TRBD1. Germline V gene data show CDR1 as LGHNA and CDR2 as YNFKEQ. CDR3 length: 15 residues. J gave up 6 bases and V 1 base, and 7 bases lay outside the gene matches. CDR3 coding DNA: TGTGCCAGCAGCCAAGGCGGGACAGGGAGCCTCGAGCAGTACTTC. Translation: CASSQGGTGSLEQYF.